A single sample is the source of the 11 T cell receptor beta chains below, sequenced in a study of blood T cells in healthy people across ages. A second PCR of roughly 7 to 11 cycles used a sample-barcoded 5' primer and a J-beta primer mix. TCRdb processed the 5' RACE reads anew with MiXCR; each CDR3 protein has one entry. In the table there are 650,000 to 950,000 distinct CDR3 sequences, 44% of which are singletons. Sequenced input: blood. These receptors were taken from a man in his sixties in good health.

In its sample, this clonotype was seen a few times. The chain joins TRBV6-5 to TRBJ2-5; the match to TRBD2 covers 8 bases. V gave up 6 bases and J gave up 2 bases; unmatched junction bases: 8. Germline CDR1 is MNHEY and CDR2 is SVGAGI. The CDR3 runs 15 residues. The CDR3 coding sequence is TGTGCCAGCAGCTCCGCGGGGGGAGGGCAAGAGACCCAGTACTTC. Protein sequence: CASSSAGGGQETQYF.

A remark on this clonotype: In this CDR3 the conserved last residue, phenylalanine or tryptophan, is missing, so a read error is likely. The chain is built from TRBV25-1 and TRBJ2-7, with D hard to call. With 9 bases removed from V and 0 bases from J, the gap between germline ends came to 9 bases. The germline V gene encodes CDR1 MGHDK and CDR2 SYGVNS. CDR3 length equals 12 residues. As DNA, the CDR3 is TGTGCCAGTGCAGGTAGCTCCTACGAGCAGTACTTA. It specifies CASAGSSYEQYL.

The chain is built from TRBV6-5 and TRBJ2-5; maybe TRBD1 (5 bases). The CDR3 runs to 15 residues. Germline loops: CDR1 MNHEY, CDR2 SVGAGI. V was pared by 2 bases and J by 2 bases, with 12 bases between. The CDR3 region is CASSYTQRQQETQYF. In nucleotides, the CDR3 is TGTGCCAGCAGTTACACCCAAAGACAGCAAGAGACCCAGTACTTC.

The chain couples TRBV6-2 or TRBV6-3 to TRBJ2-1; maybe TRBD2 (5 bases). Per the germline V gene, CDR1 is MNHEY and CDR2 is SVGEGT. The CDR3 runs 16 residues. V dropped 6 bases and J dropped 2 bases, with 17 bases sitting between them. CDR3 nucleotide sequence: TGTGCCAGCAGACGCATTGACTATAAAGCCTACAATGAGCAGTTCTTC. This encodes CASRRIDYKAYNEQFF.

This clonotype was found a few times. The chain has TRBV13 and TRBJ1-1, with D hard to call. Trimming removed 5 bases at V and 8 bases at J, with 18 bases between. Germline V gives CDR1 PRHDT, CDR2 FYEKMQ (reference sequence). This CDR3 has 14 amino acids. The CDR3 nucleotides are TGTGCCAGCAGCCCCATCCGCGGTGGTGTAGAAGCTTTCTTT. This codes for CASSPIRGGVEAFF.

This clonotype was recorded at least ten times. V and J are TRBV29-1 and TRBJ2-5; D uncertain. V was trimmed by 1 base and J by 3 bases, leaving 6 bases between them. The CDR3 runs 12 residues. The germline V gene encodes CDR1 SQVTM and CDR2 ANQGSEA. CDR3 nucleotides: TGCAGCGTTGAAGGGGGTAAAGAGACCCAGTACTTC. Its translation: CSVEGGKETQYF. The entire variable domain, with the rest obtained from reference TRBV29-1 and TRBJ2-5, is as follows: SAVISQKPSRDICQRGTSLTIQCQVDSQVTMMFWYRQQPGQSLTLIATANQGSEATYESGFVIDKFPISRPNLTFSTLTVSNMSPEDSSIYLCSVEGGKETQYFGPGTRLLVL.

This clonotype showed up many times. One end of the junction does not line up with germline, which may come from a read error. V gene TRBV29-1 combines with J gene TRBJ1-2; 7 nucleotides align to TRBD1. CDR1 is SQVTM, CDR2 ANQGSEA, per germline. The CDR3 is 13 residues long. The CDR3 protein is CSAEQGMGYGYTF. DNA for the CDR3: TGCAGCGCTGAACAGGGGATGGGCTATGGCTACACCTTC.

Comments on this clonotype: At one boundary the junction diverges from the germline segment, which might be a read error. The genes are TRBV7-2 and TRBJ2-4; 8 bases match TRBD1. CDR3 size: 15 residues. Germline values: CDR1 SGHTA, CDR2 FQGNSA. The DNA of the CDR3 is TGTGCCAGCAGCCAAAGACCCGGACAGGGAAACGTTCAGTACTTC. Translated, it gives CASSQRPGQGNVQYF. The full variable domain, completed using reference TRBV7-2 and TRBJ2-4, is GAGVSQSPSNKVTEKGKDVELRCDPISGHTALYWYRQSLGQGLEFLIYFQGNSAPDKSGLPSDRFSAERTGGSVSTLTIQRTQQEDSAVYLCASSQRPGQGNVQYFGAGTRLSVL.

This chain joins TRBV27 and TRBJ2-7, with D tentatively TRBD2 (6 bases). Germline V lookup: CDR1 MNHEY, CDR2 SMNVEV (reference sequence). V lost 3 bases to trimming and J lost 1 base, with 10 bases between them. The CDR3 is made up of 14 amino acids. The CDR3 region is CASSFGEESYEQYF. CDR3 in DNA: TGTGCCAGCAGTTTTGGGGAGGAGTCCTACGAGCAGTACTTC.

About this clonotype itself: Relative to the germline gene, one junction end is altered; a read error may explain this. This chain links TRBV28 with TRBJ2-5; the D call may be TRBD1 or TRBD2 (6 bases each). This CDR3 has 14 amino acids. The germline V gene has CDR1 MDHEN and CDR2 SYDVKM. CDR3 in amino acids: CVSHFGGSQETQYF. CDR3 DNA sequence: TGTGTCAGCCACTTCGGGGGCAGTCAAGAGACCCAGTACTTC.

V and J are TRBV20-1 and TRBJ2-7, with TRBD2 identical over 11 bases. The length of the CDR3 is 16 residues. Trimming took 1 base from V and 5 from J; bases not matched to a gene: 10. CDR1 is DFQATT and CDR2 is SNEGSKA in the germline V gene (reference sequence). The CDR3 bases are TGCAGTGCTAGAGTACCCCAACTAGCGGGGGTCAACGAGCAGTACTTC. Translated: CSARVPQLAGVNEQYF.